This TCR beta chain came from a study of high-grade serous ovarian cancer treatment subgroups (dated by TCRdb to about 2021). Background on the whole study: Sequencing yielded a mean of approximately 15,000 reads and approximately 7,000 unique TCR beta rearrangements per sample. One primary tumor sample and two metastatic tumor samples were collected from each patient, for a total of 90 or so samples. The approximately 30-patient cohort included some ten patients with no residual disease after primary surgery (R0), some ten excellent NACT responders, and some ten poor NACT responders. The study profiled TCR beta repertoires in high-grade serous ovarian cancer patients grouped by complete gross resection or neoadjuvant chemotherapy response under a laparoscopic triage algorithm. The paper's findings and limits, for the study overall: Neoantigen level correlated positively with TCR clonal relatedness, and copy number variation and mutation load from whole-genome sequencing showed a positive trend with TCR clonal relatedness. Repertoire similarity between tumors from the same patient ranged from about 0.1 to 0.8, while tumors from different patients showed almost no similarity. Because bulk tumor TCR sequencing provided no spatial information, insight into HGSC tumor complexity and diversity was limited. The TCR repertoire analyses centered on CDR3, leaving CDR1 and CDR2 unanalyzed.

Tumor samples were collected prior to definitive surgery or chemotherapy. Genomic DNA was extracted by the MD Anderson Biospecimen Extraction Resource, and TCR sequencing was done by the MD Anderson Cancer Genomics Laboratory. The approximately 100 tumor samples underwent high-throughput TCR profiling with ImmunoSEQ. The published analysis was carried out like this. To measure repertoire diversity, the metrics used were richness (unique productive sequences), clonality, evenness and relatedness, and the Bhattacharyya coefficient was used to assess similarity between samples. A sensitivity analysis that removed TCRs with fewer than two reads produced consistent conclusions. The source is immuneACCESS, and TCRdb retained only in-frame sequences with V and J called. Part of the clones is not carried over; for the studies checked, unresolved V genes explain less than half of this, and the remainder is unexplained. The D gene and trimming were derived from the DNA, and the V and J assignments and clone size from that table. Here the sample has roughly 4,500 clones; around 70% occur a single time. The biggest ten clones account for about 11% of the sample.

A word on this clone: Its antigen has not been determined. Base quality data are lacking; no much larger clone is found one base away.

V drops 2 bases and J drops 4 bases, leaving 11 bases in between. Including cysteine and phenylalanine, the CDR3 has 14 amino acids. CDR3 DNA is the only sequence kept; it has 42 bases, read in frame from the first base. Reading the germline V gene (reference sequence) gives CDR1 SGHNT and CDR2 YYREEE. The sequence was collected from a human donor with high-grade serous ovarian cancer. This receptor chain uses TRBV5-4 and TRBJ2-3, with the D gene call left open. The source material was tumor tissue. The CDR3: CASSFGLDADTQYF. The nucleotide sequence is TGTGCCAGCAGCTTCGGGCTAGACGCAGATACGCAGTATTTT.